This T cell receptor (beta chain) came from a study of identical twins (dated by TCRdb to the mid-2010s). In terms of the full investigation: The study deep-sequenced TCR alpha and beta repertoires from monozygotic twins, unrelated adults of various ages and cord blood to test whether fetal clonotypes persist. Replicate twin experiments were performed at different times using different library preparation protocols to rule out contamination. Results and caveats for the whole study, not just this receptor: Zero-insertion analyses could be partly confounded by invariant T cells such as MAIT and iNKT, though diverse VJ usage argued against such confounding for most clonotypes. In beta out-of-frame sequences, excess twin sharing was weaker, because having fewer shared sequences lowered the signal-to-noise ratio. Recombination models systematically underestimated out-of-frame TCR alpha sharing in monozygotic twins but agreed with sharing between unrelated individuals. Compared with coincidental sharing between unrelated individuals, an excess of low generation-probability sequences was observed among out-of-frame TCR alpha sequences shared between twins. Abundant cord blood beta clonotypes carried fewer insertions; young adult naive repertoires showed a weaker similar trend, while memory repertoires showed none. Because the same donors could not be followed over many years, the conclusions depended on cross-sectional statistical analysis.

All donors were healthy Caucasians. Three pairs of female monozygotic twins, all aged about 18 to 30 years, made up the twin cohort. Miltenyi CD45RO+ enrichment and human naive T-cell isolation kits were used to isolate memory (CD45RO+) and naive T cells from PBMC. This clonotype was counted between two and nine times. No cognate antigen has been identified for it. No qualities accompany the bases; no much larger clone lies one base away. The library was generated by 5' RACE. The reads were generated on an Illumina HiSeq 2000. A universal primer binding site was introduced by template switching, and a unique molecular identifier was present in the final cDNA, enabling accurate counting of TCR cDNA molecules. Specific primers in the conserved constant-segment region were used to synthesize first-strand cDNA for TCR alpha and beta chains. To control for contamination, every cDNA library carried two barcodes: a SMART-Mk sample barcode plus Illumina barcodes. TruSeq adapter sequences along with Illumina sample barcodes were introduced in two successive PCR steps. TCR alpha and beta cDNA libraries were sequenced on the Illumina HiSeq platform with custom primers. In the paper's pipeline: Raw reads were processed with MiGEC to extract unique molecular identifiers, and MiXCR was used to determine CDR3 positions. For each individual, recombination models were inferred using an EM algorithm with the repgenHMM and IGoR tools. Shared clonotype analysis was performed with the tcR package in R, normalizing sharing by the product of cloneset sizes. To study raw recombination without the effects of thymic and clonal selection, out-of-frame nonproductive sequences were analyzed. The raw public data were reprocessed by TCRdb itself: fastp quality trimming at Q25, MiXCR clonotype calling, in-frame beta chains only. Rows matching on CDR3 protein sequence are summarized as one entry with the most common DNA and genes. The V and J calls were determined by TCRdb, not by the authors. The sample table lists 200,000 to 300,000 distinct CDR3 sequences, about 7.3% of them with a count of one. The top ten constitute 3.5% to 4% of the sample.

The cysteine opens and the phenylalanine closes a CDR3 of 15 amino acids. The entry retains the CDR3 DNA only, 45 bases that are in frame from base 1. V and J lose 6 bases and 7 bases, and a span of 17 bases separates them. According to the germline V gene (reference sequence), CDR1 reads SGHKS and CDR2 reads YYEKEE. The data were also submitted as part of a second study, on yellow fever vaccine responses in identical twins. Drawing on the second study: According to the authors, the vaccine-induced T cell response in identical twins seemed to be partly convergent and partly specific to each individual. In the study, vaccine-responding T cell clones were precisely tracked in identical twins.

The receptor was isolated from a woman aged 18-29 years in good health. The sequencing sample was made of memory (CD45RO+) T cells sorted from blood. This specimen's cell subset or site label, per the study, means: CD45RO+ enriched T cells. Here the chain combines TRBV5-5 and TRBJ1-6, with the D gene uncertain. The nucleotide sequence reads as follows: TGTGCCAGCACCCGGGATTTCAACCGAAATTCACCCCTCCACTTT. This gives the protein CASTRDFNRNSPLHF.